In its sample, the clone carrying this T cell receptor (beta chain) was seen many times. RNA transcripts were the template for amplifying TCR beta CDR3 regions. The HTBI primer set drove a first-round RT-PCR of the TCR CDR3. MiXCR, run by TCRdb on the multiplex PCR reads, gives a single entry per CDR3 protein. The top ten hold 9.2% of the sample, which has around 400,000 distinct CDR3 sequences, less than 15% seen once. The CDR3 contains 11 residues. The germline V gene encodes CDR1 MDHEN and CDR2 SYDVKM. V was cut by 10 bases and J by 4 bases, with 10 bases left in between. These data are taken from a study of T cells in Graves' hyperthyroidism and ophthalmopathy.

The chain carries TRBV28 and TRBJ2-5, with a possible D match to TRBD2 (5 bases). The sequence came from a woman younger than 30 with Graves' hyperthyroidism. The sequenced sample was blood. The CDR3: CATEGGETQYF. The CDR3 nucleotides are TGTGCCACCGAAGGAGGAGAGACCCAGTACTTC.